This T cell receptor beta chain was documented in a study of cytomegalovirus exposure and HLA in healthy donors. The PCR employed 60 Vbeta primers together with 13 Jbeta primers. Method: immunoSEQ multiplex PCR; TCRdb's copy keeps in-frame clones and lacks some. The top ten clones hold 4.8% of a sample with some 130,000 clones, about 80% of them seen once. The source material was PBMCs. The receptor's source is a man between 25 and 39 years old in good health.

This CDR3 is CASSLGGDPTDTQYF. The CDR3 bases are TGTGCCAGCAGCTTGGGCGGCGACCCGACAGATACGCAGTATTTT. The chain is built from TRBV5-6 and TRBJ2-3, with D hard to call. Looked up from germline, CDR1 is SGHDT and CDR2 is YYEEEE. V lost 0 bases, J lost 3 bases, and 11 bases lay in between. CDR3 size: 15 residues.